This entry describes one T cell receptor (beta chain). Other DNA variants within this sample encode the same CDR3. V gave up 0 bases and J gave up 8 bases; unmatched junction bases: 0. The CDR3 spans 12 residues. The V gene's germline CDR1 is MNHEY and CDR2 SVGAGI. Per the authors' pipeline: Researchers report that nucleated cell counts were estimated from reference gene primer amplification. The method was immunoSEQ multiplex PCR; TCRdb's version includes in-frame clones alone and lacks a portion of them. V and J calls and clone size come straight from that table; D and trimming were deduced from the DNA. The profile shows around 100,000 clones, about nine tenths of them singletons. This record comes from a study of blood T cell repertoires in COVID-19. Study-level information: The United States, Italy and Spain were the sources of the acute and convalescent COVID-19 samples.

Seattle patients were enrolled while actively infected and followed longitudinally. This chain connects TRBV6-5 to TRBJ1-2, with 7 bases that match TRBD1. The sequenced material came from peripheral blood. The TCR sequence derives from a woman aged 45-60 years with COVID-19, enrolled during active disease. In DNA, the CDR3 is TGTGCCAGCAGTTACTCAGGGGGCGGCTACACCTTC. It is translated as CASSYSGGGYTF.